A selection of T cell receptor beta chains follows, all from one sample in a study of post-analysis software for immune sequencing data. MiXCR, applied by TCRdb to the PCR reads, yields one record per CDR3 protein. This sample has roughly 430,000 distinct CDR3 sequences, with more than 30% found just once. Sequencing was performed on blood. These receptors were collected from a girl aged 2-10 years with multiple sclerosis. CDR3s include the opening cysteine and the closing phenylalanine or tryptophan. A D gene is named only where the DNA matches it firmly. Only some rows state a clone size, as once, few, many or a class for expanded clones.

TRBJ2-7 TRBV6-5 few TRBD2 TGTGCCAGCAGTTACTCCTCGGCCAGCGGGGTATCCTACGAGCAGTACTTC CASSYSSASGVSYEQYF
TRBJ2-3 TRBV6-2/TRBV6-3 NA TRBD1 TGTGCCAGCAGTTACCCTCATCGGGCAGGGGGCTCAGATACGCAGTATTTT CASSYPHRAGGSDTQYF
TRBJ1-1 TRBV19 NA NA TGTGCCAGTGGGGAAGTAGTATTTAAAAACGGGTTGAACACTGAAGCTTTCTTT CASGEVVFKNGLNTEAFF
TRBJ2-1 TRBV6-5 few NA TGTGCCAGCAGGCGGGGAGCGGCCAGCTCCTACAATGAGCAGTTCTTC CASRRGAASSYNEQFF
TRBJ1-5 TRBV20-1 few TRBD1 TGCAGTGCCGCCGCAGGGGGTGGGGGCAATCAGCCCCAGCATTTT CSAAAGGGGNQPQHF
TRBJ2-1 TRBV10-3 NA NA TGTGCCATCAGGGTAGGCTCAGCCCGCAATGAGCAGTTCTTC CAIRVGSARNEQFF
TRBJ2-3 TRBV4-2 few TRBD1 TGTGCCAGCAGCCTCCGGGACAGGGGTAGAGGCACTAGCACAGATACGCAGTATTTT CASSLRDRGRGTSTDTQYF
TRBJ1-6 TRBV10-3 NA TRBD1 TGTGCCATCCGGGACAGGGCAGGGTCACCCCTCCACTTT CAIRDRAGSPLHF
TRBJ1-1 TRBV2 NA TRBD1 TGTGCCAGCAACAAGGACAGGGGCGGTACTGAAGCTTTCTTT CASNKDRGGTEAFF
TRBJ1-5 TRBV11-2 NA TRBD1 TGTGCCAGCAGCCCGACAGGGTATCAGCCCCAGCATTTT CASSPTGYQPQHF
TRBJ1-6 TRBV12-3/TRBV12-4 few NA TGTGCCAGCAGTTCAGACGGGTATAATTCACCCCTCCACTTT CASSSDGYNSPLHF
TRBJ2-5 TRBV12-3/TRBV12-4 few NA TGTACCAGCAGTCCCACCGGGGCTAGCGTGAGAAGGGAGCAGTACTTC CTSSPTGASVRREQYF
TRBJ2-7 TRBV29-1 few TRBD2 TGCAGCGTTCCTAGCGGGAGGGCGGCCTACGAGCAGTACTTC CSVPSGRAAYEQYF
TRBJ2-7 TRBV4-2 NA TRBD2 TGTGCCAGCAGCCAAGAGTTTGCTAGCGGGAGCGTAAATTCCTACGAGCAGTACTTC CASSQEFASGSVNSYEQYF
TRBJ2-7 TRBV5-6 few TRBD2 TGTGCCAGCAGCTTGCTGGGCGGGAGTTATTACGAGCAGTACTTC CASSLLGGSYYEQYF
TRBJ1-2 TRBV29-1 NA TRBD1 TGCAGCGTTGCTCCTCGGACAGGCGCCTATGGCTACACCTTC CSVAPRTGAYGYTF
TRBJ1-1 TRBV29-1 NA NA TGCAGCGTTTCGGTTTGGAACACTGAAGCTTTCTTT CSVSVWNTEAFF
TRBJ2-5 TRBV6-5 once TRBD1 TGTGCCAGCAGTTACACACAGACAGGGGGCCAAGAGACCCAGTACTTC CASSYTQTGGQETQYF
TRBJ1-6 TRBV20-1 NA NA TGCAGTGCTAGCCCGGTGAACTCCTATAATTCATCCCTCCACTTT CSASPVNSYNSSLHF
TRBJ2-7 TRBV4-1 few NA TGCGCCAGCAGCCAAGAATTGGTAAGGAGGTCCTACGAGCAGTACTTC CASSQELVRRSYEQYF
TRBJ2-2 TRBV3-1 NA TRBD1 TGTGCCAGCAGCCAAACCGGGACAGGGAGCACCGGGGAGCTGTTTTTT CASSQTGTGSTGELFF
TRBJ2-6 TRBV6-1 NA NA TGTGCCAGCAAAAGGGACTCTGGGGCCAACGTCCTGACTTTC CASKRDSGANVLTF
TRBJ2-5 TRBV6-5 few TRBD2 TGTGCCAGCAGGCAAAGACTAGCCGACCAAGAGACCCAGTACTTC CASRQRLADQETQYF